This T cell receptor beta chain was profiled in a study of neurological immune-mediated disorders (dated by TCRdb to the late 2010s). For context, the study as a whole: The study compared peripheral blood TCR-beta repertoires of HTLV-I-associated myelopathy (HAM/TSP) patients, multiple sclerosis patients and healthy controls using UMI-based sequencing. The cohort included approximately 70 subjects: approximately 15 with HAM/TSP, some 34 with multiple sclerosis, and 20 or so healthy controls. Alongside PBMC samples, the set of more than 80 TCR-beta libraries contained longitudinal samples, technical triplicates, and paired CD4+ and CD8+ T-cell subsets that had been sorted.

cDNA was synthesized by template-switch 5'RACE using a primer carrying a 10-nucleotide random unique molecular identifier by which each TCR transcript was tagged. Each sequencing run produced over 190 million TCR-beta sequences covering 15-18 subjects. The RNeasy kit was used for extraction of total RNA. The KAPA Real-time Library Amplification kit was used to amplify TCR-beta VDJ regions with primers targeting the TCR constant region and the 5'RACE anchor. Sample indexes and Illumina adaptors were added in a first PCR, and a second PCR then increased library yield. After Ampure bead purification, the TCR product of roughly 650 bp was size-selected on a 2% E-gel SizeSelection system. Before pooling, libraries had their quality checked on a Bioanalyzer, their concentration measured with Qubit, and their quantity determined with the Kapa Library Quantification kit. An Illumina HiSeq 2500 was used to sequence the libraries paired-end at 2 x 150 bp. To increase sequence diversity, about 25-31% phiX was spiked into each library pool. For the original study's pipeline: The quality-filtered reads were processed with the UMI-based MiGEC pipeline, whose error correction step removed more than 80% of the raw TCR sequences. IMGT germline references were used for aligning VDJ genes, and each clonotype was defined as a unique CDR3 amino acid sequence together with its V-J genes. Clonal expansion, Shannon diversity and CDR3 relatedness were evaluated with VDJtools (CalcPairwiseDistances, ClusterSamples), while phylogenetic trees were built in CLCbio workbench. Expanded clones were defined as having at least 8 unique UMIs, based on coefficient-of-variation modelling across technical triplicates. TCRdb cleaned the public reads at Q25 with fastp, built clones with MiXCR and kept in-frame beta chains. One record per CDR3 amino acid sequence lists the most common genes and DNA. The V and J calls follow TCRdb's processing rather than the paper's. The sample contains tens of thousands of distinct CDR3 sequences, 10% of them found a single time. Approximately 22% of the sample lies in the top ten.

Findings and caveats that apply to the study as a whole: Expanded clones from different subjects shared no identical CDR3 amino acid sequences, which suggests that TCR-beta repertoires were private in all groups. TCR clonal expansion was greatest in HAM/TSP patients and smallest in MS patients, who ranked below even healthy controls.

This clonotype appeared many times. The antigen it binds to is not known. Within one base of it there is no much larger clone, and no base qualities were kept. For the unsorted PBMC libraries, 2 million PBMCs were stored in RNAlater at -80 degrees C until RNA extraction and were used to generate the libraries. PBMCs were separated from peripheral blood using Ficoll-Hypaque density gradient centrifugation and then cryopreserved in liquid nitrogen. V loses 0 bases, J loses 9 bases, and the germline ends lie 24 bases apart. The CDR3 runs 19 residues from the cysteine to the phenylalanine. Left in the record is the CDR3 DNA by itself, 57 bases read in frame from the first base. The germline V gene supplies CDR1 SGHAT and CDR2 FQNNGV.

This sequence originates from a middle-aged woman with HTLV-1-associated myelopathy (HAM/TSP). The sequence joins TRBV11-2 to TRBJ1-6, and perhaps TRBD1 as D gene, on 6 matching bases. Sequencing was done on a sample of PBMCs. DNA sequence: TGTGCCAGCAGCTTAGACTTATACGTCGGCGGGGGCTACTTTTCACCCCTCCACTTT. It translates as CASSLDLYVGGGYFSPLHF.